This section outlines one TCR beta chain sequence together with its context. What it binds is unknown. This sample was included in a study of beta chain features in type 1 diabetes. From germline, CDR1 is SQVTM and CDR2 ANQGSEA. The CDR3 runs 19 residues. Over 95% purity was reached by all sorted populations. The authors reverse transcribed all of the isolated RNA, so sequencing captured expressed TCRB transcripts. The table came from immunoSEQ multiplex PCR; TCRdb's copy has only in-frame clones and leaves some out. Among under 150,000 clones listed, about 7.1% were seen once. Study-level results: The similarity of naive, central memory and Treg TCRB repertoires appeared greater among patients than among healthy donors.

The specimen sequenced was central memory CD4+ T cells from blood. The TCR comes from a woman under 40 in good health. The genes are TRBV29-1 and TRBJ2-3; 16 bases match TRBD2. The chain's CDR3 is CGFKGGLAGGQIITDTQYF. CDR3 DNA sequence: TGCGGATTTAAAGGGGGACTAGCGGGAGGGCAGATAATCACAGATACGCAGTATTTT.